One sample yielded the 8 T cell receptor beta chains listed below, sequenced in a study of cytomegalovirus exposure and HLA in healthy donors. The PCR ran on 60 Vbeta and 13 Jbeta primers. Profiling relied on immunoSEQ multiplex PCR, and the TCRdb table lists in-frame clones only, not all of them. The sample gives around 300,000 clones, just over 70% of which show up once; 2% to 2.5% is in the top ten. The sequencing sample was made of PBMCs. The receptors originated from a female donor in good health and CMV-seronegative.

The V gene is TRBV10-3, the J gene TRBJ2-3, with TRBD2 matching over 12 bases. After removal of 0 bases from V and 4 bases from J, the junction contained 11 bases not matched to a gene. CDR1 is ENHRY, CDR2 SYGVKD, per germline. This CDR3 contains 19 residues. CDR3 in amino acids: CAISESTDRTSGTADTQYF. In DNA form, the CDR3 reads TGTGCCATCAGTGAGTCGACCGATAGGACTAGCGGGACGGCAGATACGCAGTATTTT.

V usage is TRBV6-4 and J usage is TRBJ1-5, with D tentatively TRBD1 (6 bases). The CDR3 length is 14 residues. The germline V and J ends were trimmed by 2 bases and 8 bases, with 13 bases remaining between them. The V gene's germline CDR1 is MRHNA and CDR2 SNTAGT. CDR3 protein: CASSDKDSAKPQHF. CDR3 coding DNA: TGTGCCAGCAGTGACAAGGACAGCGCAAAGCCCCAGCATTTT.

The chain carries TRBV5-1 and TRBJ2-1; D may be TRBD2 (6 bases). The CDR3 is 13 amino acids. The germline gives CDR1 SGHRS, CDR2 YFSETQ. V was trimmed by 4 bases and J by 8 bases, leaving 13 bases between them. This CDR3 is CASSIGTLDEQFF. The CDR3 DNA reads TGCGCCAGCAGCATCGGGACTCTGGATGAGCAGTTCTTC.

V usage is TRBV5-1 and J usage is TRBJ2-7, with D possibly matching TRBD2 (5 bases). V was cut by 2 bases and J by 5 bases, with 11 bases left in between. Germline V gives CDR1 SGHRS, CDR2 YFSETQ. The CDR3 runs to 13 residues. The CDR3 DNA is TGCGCCAGCAGCTTAGGCCCGGGAAACGAGCAGTACTTC. The encoded protein is CASSLGPGNEQYF.

The V gene is TRBV29-1, the J gene TRBJ2-5; D may be TRBD2 (6 bases). The J call may be in error: the DNA end matches TRBJ2-7 better. Germline V lookup: CDR1 SQVTM, CDR2 ANQGSEA. CDR3 size: 14 residues. CDR3: CSVAIASVAYEQYF. The CDR3 DNA reads as TGCAGCGTTGCAATCGCTAGCGTTGCCTACGAGCAGTACTTC.

The chain couples TRBV19 to TRBJ2-7, with TRBD1 identical over 10 bases. The V gene's germline CDR1 is LNHDA and CDR2 SQIVND (reference sequence). The V gene end was trimmed by 4 bases and the J gene end by 1 base; junction bases not matched to a gene: 4. The CDR3 is 15 amino acids. The CDR3 is CASSRDRGRSYEQYF. The CDR3 bases are TGTGCCAGTAGTAGGGACAGGGGAAGGTCCTACGAGCAGTACTTC.

This clone occurred a few times. This sequence joins TRBV2 and TRBJ1-1; D not resolved. The CDR3 loop spans 13 amino acids. Trimming took 7 bases from V and 2 from J, leaving 11 bases between them. Looked up from germline, CDR1 is SNHLY and CDR2 is FYNNEI. CDR3 nucleotides: TGTGCCAGCAATTTGGCTGGTAACACTGAAGCTTTCTTT. Amino acid sequence: CASNLAGNTEAFF.

This chain links TRBV6-6 with TRBJ1-5; D unresolved. Germline V gives CDR1 MNHNY, CDR2 SVGAGI (reference sequence). V shed 2 bases and J shed 2 bases, with 4 bases lying between them. The CDR3 has 13 amino acids. CDR3 sequence: CASSYQGNQPQHF. DNA of the CDR3: TGTGCCAGCAGTTACCAGGGCAATCAGCCCCAGCATTTT.